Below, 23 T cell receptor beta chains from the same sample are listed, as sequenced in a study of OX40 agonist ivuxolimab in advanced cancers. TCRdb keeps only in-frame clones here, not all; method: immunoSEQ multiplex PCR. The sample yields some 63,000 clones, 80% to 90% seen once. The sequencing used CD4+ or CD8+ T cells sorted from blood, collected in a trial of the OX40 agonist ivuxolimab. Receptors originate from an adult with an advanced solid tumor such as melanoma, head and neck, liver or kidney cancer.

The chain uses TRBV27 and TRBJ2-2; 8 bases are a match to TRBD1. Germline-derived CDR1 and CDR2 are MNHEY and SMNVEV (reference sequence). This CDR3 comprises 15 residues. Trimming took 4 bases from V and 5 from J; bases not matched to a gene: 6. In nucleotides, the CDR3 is TGTGCCAGCAGTTGGAGTACAGGGGGTACCGGGGAGCTGTTTTTT. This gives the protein CASSWSTGGTGELFF.

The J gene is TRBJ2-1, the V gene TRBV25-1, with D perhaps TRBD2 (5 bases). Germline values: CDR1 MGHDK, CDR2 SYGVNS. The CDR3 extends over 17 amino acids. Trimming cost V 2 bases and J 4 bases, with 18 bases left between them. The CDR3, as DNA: TGTGCCAGCAGTGAAGGACTGAGTATTAGACGGTACAATGAGCAGTTCTTC. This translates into CASSEGLSIRRYNEQFF.

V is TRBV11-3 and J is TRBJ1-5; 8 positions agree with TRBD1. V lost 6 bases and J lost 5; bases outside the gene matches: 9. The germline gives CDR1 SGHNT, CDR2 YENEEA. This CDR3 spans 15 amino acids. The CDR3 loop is CASRDQGAVDQPQHF. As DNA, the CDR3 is TGTGCCAGCAGGGATCAGGGGGCCGTCGATCAGCCCCAGCATTTT. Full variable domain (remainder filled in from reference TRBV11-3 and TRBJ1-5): EAGVVQSPRYKIIEKKQPVAFWCNPISGHNTLYWYLQNLGQGPELLIRYENEEAVDDSQLPKDRFSAERLKGVDSTLKIQPAELGDSAVYLCASRDQGAVDQPQHFGDGTRLSIL.

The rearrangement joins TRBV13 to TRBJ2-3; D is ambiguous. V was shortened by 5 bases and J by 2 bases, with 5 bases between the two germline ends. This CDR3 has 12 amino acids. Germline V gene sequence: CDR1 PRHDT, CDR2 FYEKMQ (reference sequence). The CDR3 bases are TGTGCCAGCAGCGCGACCACAGATACGCAGTATTTT. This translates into CASSATTDTQYF.

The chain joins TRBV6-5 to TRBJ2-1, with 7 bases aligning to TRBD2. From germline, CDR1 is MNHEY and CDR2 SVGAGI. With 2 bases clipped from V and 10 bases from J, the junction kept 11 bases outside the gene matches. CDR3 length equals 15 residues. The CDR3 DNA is TGTGCCAGCAGTTACGCCCGACTAGCCGGTGGAGAGCAGTTCTTC. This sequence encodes CASSYARLAGGEQFF.

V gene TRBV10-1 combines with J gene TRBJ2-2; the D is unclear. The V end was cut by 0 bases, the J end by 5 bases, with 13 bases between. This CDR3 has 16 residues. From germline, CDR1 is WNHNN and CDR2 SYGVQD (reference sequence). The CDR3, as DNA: TGCGCCAGCAGTGAGTCGGGATACTCTTTGACCGGGGAGCTGTTTTTT. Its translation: CASSESGYSLTGELFF.

The CDR3 DNA sequence: TGTGCCAGCAGTCTGAAGGGACTAGCCACCTACGAGCAGTACTTC. It yields the protein CASSLKGLATYEQYF. The V gene is TRBV27, the J gene TRBJ2-7; 9 nucleotides match TRBD2. CDR3 length: 15 residues. From germline, CDR1 is MNHEY and CDR2 SMNVEV (reference sequence). The ends lost 5 bases at V and 2 bases at J; junction bases unmatched: 7.

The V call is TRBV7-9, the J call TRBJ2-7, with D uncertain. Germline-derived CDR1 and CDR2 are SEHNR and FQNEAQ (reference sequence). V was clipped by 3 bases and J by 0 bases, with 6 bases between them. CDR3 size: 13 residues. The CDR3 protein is CASSFVSSYEQYF. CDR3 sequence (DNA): TGTGCCAGCAGCTTCGTGAGCTCCTACGAGCAGTACTTC.

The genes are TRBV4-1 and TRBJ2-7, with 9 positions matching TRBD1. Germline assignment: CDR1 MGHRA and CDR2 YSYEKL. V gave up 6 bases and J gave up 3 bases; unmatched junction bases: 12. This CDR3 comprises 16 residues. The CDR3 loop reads CASSLVTGTGLYEQYF. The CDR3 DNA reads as TGCGCCAGCAGTCTGGTTACCGGGACAGGGCTCTACGAGCAGTACTTC.

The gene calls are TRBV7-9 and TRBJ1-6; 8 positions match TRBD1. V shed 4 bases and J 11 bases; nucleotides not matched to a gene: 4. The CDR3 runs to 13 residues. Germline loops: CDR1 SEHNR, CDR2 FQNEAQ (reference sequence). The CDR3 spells CASSSTQGAPLHF. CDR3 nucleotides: TGTGCCAGCAGCTCTACACAGGGGGCACCCCTCCACTTT.

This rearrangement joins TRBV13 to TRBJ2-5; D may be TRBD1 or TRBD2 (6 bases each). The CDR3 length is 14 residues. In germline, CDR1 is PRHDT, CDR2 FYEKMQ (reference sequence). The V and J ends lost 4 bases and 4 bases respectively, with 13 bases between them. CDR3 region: CASSYQGGLETQYF. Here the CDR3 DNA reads TGTGCCAGCAGCTACCAAGGGGGGCTAGAGACCCAGTACTTC.

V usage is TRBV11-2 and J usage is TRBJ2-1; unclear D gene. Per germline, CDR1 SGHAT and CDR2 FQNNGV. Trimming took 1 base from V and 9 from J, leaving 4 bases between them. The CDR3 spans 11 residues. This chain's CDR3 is CASSLAVEQFF. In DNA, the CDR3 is TGTGCCAGCAGCTTAGCGGTTGAGCAGTTCTTC.

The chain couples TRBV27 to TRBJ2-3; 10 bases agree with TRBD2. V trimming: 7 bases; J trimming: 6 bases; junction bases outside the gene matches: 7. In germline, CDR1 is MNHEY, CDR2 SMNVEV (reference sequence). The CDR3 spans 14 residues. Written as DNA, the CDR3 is TGTGCCAGCAACATAGCGGGAGGAGCTGATACGCAGTATTTT. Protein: CASNIAGGADTQYF.

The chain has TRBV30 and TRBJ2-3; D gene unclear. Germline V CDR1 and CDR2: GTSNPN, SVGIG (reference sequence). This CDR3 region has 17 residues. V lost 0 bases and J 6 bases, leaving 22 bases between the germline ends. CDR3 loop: CAWSVMIGPYYLDTQYF. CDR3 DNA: TGTGCCTGGAGTGTTATGATTGGACCGTACTATTTGGATACGCAGTATTTT.

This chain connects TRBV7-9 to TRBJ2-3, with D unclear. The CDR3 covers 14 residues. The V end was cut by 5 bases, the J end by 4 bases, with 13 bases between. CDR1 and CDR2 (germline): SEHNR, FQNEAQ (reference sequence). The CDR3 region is CASSQLAGADTQYF. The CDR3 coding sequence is TGTGCCAGCAGCCAGCTGGCTGGGGCAGATACGCAGTATTTT.

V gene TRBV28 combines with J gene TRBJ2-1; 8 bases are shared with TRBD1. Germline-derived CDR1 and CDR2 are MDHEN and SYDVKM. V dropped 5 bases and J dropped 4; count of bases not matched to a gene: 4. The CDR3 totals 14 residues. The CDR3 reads CASSPGQAYNEQFF. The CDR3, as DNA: TGTGCCAGCAGTCCGGGACAGGCTTACAATGAGCAGTTCTTC. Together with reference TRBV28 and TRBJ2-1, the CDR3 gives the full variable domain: DVKVTQSSRYLVKRTGEKVFLECVQDMDHENMFWYRQDPGLGLRLIYFSYDVKMKEKGDIPEGYSVSREKKERFSLILESASTNQTSMYLCASSPGQAYNEQFFGPGTRLTVL.

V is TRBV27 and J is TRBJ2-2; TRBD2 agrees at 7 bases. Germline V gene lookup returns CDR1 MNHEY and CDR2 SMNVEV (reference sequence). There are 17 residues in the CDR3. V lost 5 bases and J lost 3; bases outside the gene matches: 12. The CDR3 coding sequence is TGTGCCAGCAGTCTGGGTGCGGGAGAGTGGGACACCGGGGAGCTGTTTTTT. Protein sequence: CASSLGAGEWDTGELFF.

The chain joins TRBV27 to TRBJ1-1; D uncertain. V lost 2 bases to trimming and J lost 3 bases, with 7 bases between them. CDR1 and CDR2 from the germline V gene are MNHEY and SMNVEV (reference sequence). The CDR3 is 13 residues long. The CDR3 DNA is TGTGCCAGCAGTTTAAGTGTGTACACTGAAGCTTTCTTT. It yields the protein CASSLSVYTEAFF.

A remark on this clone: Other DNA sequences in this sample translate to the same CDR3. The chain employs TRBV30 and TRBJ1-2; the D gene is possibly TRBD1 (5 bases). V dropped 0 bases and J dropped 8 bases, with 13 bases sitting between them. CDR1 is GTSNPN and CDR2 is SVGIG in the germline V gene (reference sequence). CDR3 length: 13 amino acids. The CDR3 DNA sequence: TGTGCCTGGAGTGTAGGGCAGGGTGGGGGCTACACCTTC. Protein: CAWSVGQGGGYTF.

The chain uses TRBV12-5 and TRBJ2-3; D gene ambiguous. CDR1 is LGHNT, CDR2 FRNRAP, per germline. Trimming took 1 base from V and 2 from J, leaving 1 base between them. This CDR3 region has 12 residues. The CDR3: CASGLATDTQYF. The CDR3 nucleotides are TGTGCTAGTGGTTTGGCCACAGATACGCAGTATTTT.

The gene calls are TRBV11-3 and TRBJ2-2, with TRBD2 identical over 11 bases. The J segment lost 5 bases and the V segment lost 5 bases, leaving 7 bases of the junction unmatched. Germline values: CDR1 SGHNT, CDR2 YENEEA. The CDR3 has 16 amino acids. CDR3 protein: CASSTTSGGQTGELFF. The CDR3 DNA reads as TGTGCCAGCAGCACTACTAGCGGGGGACAGACCGGGGAGCTGTTTTTT. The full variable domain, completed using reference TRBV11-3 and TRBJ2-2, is EAGVVQSPRYKIIEKKQPVAFWCNPISGHNTLYWYLQNLGQGPELLIRYENEEAVDDSQLPKDRFSAERLKGVDSTLKIQPAELGDSAVYLCASSTTSGGQTGELFFGEGSRLTVL.

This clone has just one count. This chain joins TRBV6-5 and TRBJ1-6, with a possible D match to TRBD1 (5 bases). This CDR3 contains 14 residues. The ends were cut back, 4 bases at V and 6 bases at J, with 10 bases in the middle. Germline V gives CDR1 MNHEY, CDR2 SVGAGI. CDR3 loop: CASSSPGGNSPLHF. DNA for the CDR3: TGTGCCAGCAGTTCACCGGGGGGTAATTCACCCCTCCACTTT.

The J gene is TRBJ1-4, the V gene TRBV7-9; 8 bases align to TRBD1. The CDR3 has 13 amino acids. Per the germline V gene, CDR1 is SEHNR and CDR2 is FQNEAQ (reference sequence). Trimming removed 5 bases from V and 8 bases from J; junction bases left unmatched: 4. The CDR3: CASSMTGDEKLFF. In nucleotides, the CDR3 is TGTGCCAGCAGCATGACAGGGGACGAAAAACTGTTTTTT.